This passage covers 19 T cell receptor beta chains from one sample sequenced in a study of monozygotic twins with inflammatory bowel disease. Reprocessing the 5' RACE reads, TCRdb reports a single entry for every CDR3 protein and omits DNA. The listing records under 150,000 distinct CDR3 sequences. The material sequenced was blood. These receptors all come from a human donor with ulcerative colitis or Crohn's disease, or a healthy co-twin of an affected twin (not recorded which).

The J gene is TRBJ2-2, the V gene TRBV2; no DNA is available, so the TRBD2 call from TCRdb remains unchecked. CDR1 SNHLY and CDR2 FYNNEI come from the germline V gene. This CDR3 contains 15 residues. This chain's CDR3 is CASSALGRGFGELFF.

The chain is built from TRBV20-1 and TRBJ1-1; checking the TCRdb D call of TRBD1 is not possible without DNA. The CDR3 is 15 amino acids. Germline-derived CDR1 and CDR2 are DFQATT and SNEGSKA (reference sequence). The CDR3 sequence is CSARDRDRGNTEAFF.

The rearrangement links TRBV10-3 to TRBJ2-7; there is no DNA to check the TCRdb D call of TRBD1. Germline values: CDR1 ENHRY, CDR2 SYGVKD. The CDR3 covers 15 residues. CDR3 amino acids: CAISDPGGSSYDQYF.

The chain's CDR3 is CASSLAGAQMNTEAFF. The V gene is TRBV7-8, the J gene TRBJ1-1. The CDR3 loop spans 16 amino acids. Germline CDR1 reads SGHVS; CDR2 reads FQNEAQ.

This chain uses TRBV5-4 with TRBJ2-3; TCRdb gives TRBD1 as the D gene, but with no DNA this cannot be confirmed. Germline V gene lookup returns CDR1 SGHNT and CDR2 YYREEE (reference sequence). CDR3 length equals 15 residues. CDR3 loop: CASTPRGGGTDTQYF.

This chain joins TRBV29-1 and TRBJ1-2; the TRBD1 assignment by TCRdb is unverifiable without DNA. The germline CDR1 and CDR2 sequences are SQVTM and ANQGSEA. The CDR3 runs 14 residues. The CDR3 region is CSVEPTGHGYGYTF.

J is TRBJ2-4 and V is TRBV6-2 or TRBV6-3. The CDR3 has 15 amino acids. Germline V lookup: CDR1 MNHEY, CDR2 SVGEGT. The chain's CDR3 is CASSYPEPAKNIQYF.

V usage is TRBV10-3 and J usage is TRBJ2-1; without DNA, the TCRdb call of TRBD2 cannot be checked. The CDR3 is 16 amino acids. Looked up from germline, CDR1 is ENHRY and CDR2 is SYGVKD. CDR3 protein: CAISEPGGPNYNEQFF.

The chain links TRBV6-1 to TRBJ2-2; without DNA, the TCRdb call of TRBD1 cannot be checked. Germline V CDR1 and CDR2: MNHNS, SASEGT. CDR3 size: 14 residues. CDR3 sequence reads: CATRTGLDTGELFF.

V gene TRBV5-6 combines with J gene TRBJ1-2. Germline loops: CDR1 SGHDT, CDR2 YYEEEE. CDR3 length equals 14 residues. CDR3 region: CASSSGLSNYGYTF.

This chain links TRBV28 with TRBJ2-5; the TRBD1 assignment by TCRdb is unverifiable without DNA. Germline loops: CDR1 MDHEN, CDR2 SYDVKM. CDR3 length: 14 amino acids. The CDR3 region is CASSLSDRGETQYF.

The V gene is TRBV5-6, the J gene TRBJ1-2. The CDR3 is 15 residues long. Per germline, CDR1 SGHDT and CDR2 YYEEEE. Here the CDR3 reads CASSFLASRNYGYTF. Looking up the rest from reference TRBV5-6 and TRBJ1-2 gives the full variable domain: DAGVTQSPTHLIKTRGQQVTLRCSPKSGHDTVSWYQQALGQGPQFIFQYYEEEERQRGNFPDRFSGHQFPNYSSELNVNALLLGDSALYLCASSFLASRNYGYTFGSGTRLTVV.

The CDR3 spells CASSSTGTSGGVGTDTQYF. The chain couples TRBV5-1 to TRBJ2-3; the TRBD2 assignment by TCRdb is unverifiable without DNA. Germline CDR1 is SGHRS and CDR2 is YFSETQ. The CDR3 totals 19 residues.

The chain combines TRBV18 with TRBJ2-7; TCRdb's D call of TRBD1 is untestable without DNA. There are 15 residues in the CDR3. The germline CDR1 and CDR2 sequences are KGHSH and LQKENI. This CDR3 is CASSPPGQGPREQYF.

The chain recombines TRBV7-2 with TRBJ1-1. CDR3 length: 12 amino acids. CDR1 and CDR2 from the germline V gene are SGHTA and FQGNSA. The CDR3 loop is CASSLLNTEAFF. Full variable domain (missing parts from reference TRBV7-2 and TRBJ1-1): GAGVSQSPSNKVTEKGKDVELRCDPISGHTALYWYRQSLGQGLEFLIYFQGNSAPDKSGLPSDRFSAERTGGSVSTLTIQRTQQEDSAVYLCASSLLNTEAFFGQGTRLTVV.

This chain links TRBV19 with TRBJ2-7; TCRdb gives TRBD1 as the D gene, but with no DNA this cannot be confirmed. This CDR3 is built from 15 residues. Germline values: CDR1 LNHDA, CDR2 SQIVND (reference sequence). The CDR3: CASSTGTGGSYEQYF.

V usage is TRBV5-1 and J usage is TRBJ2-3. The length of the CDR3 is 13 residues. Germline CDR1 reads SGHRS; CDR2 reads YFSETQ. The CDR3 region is CASGTGSYDTQYF.

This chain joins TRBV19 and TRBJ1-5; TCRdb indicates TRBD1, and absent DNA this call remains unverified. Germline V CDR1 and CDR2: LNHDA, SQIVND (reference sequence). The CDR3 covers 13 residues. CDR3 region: CASSMFPFLAQHF.

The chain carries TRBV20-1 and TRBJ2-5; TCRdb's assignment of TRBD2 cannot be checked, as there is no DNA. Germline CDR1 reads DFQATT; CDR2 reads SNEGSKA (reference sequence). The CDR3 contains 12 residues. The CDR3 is CSALPGLETQYF.